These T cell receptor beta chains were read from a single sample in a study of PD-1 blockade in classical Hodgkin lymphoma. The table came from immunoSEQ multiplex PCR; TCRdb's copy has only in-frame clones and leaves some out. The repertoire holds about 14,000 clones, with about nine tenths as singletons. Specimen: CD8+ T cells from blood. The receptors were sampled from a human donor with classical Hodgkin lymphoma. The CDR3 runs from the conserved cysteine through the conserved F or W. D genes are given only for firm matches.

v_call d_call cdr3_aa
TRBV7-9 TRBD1 CASSLLTGELGYGYTF
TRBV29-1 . CSVEGTWVTEAFF
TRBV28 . CASSLLWRTEAFF
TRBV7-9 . CASSSGRFENNEQFF
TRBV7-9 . CASSPGTNTEAFF
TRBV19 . CASSIGDSPYEQYF
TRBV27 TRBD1 CASSLQGTNTEAFF
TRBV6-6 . CASSYESLTLDTQYF
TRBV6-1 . CASSDFPRRDPDNEQFF
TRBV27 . CASSFLGKGQPQHF
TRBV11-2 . CASSLKGPMNTEAFF
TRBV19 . CASSIDRGANVLTF
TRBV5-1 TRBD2 CASSLFSGSNEQFF
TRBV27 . CASSSRGTGELFF
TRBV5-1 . CASSFTGWEVPGELFF
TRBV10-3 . CAISGLNTGELFF
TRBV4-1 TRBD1 CASSPQSGTGVGAFF
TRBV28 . CASSPRTSTDTQYF